This T cell receptor (beta chain) appears in the sequencing data of a study of cytomegalovirus exposure and HLA in healthy donors. This CDR3 is built from 16 residues. Germline V gene lookup returns CDR1 PRHDT and CDR2 FYEKMQ (reference sequence). With V trimmed by 1 base and J by 2 bases, 6 bases remained unmatched. Researchers ran the PCR with 60 Vbeta and 13 Jbeta primers. The authors' processing: A follow-up analysis tallied approximately 85 million unique TCR beta chains, 8.5 million to 14 million shared. The method was immunoSEQ multiplex PCR; TCRdb's version includes in-frame clones alone and lacks a portion of them. V and J calls and clone size follow that table, whereas D and trimming were derived from the DNA. The sample has some 57,000 clones, 70% to 75% seen once. A single count supports this clone.

The gene calls are TRBV13 and TRBJ2-3; 7 bases agree with TRBD1. Sequencing was done on a sample of PBMCs. The TCR comes from a woman in her twenties or thirties in good health and CMV-seronegative. DNA of the CDR3: TGTGCCAGCAGCTTAGCAGTGACAGGGAACACAGATACGCAGTATTTT. This gives the protein CASSLAVTGNTDTQYF.